These T cell receptor beta chains were read from a single sample in a study of T cells in localized non-small cell lung cancer. Assay used: immunoSEQ multiplex PCR; TCRdb lists only in-frame clones, some missing. The profile shows around 40,000 clones, about nine tenths of them singletons. Sequences were derived from peripheral blood, sampled before any cancer treatment. These TCRs come from a female donor aged 60 or older with stage I squamous cell lung carcinoma. Each CDR3 is given with its conserved first and last residue. The D gene is left open where the match is weak. Not all rows give a size; the values are once, few, many and, for expanded clones, a class.

cdr3_nt cdr3_aa v_call cdr3_length d_call j_call clone_size
TGTGCCAGCAGCGTGAGACTAGCATCAGGCGAGCAGTACTTC CASSVRLASGEQYF TRBV9 14 TRBD2 TRBJ2-7 NA
TGTGCCAGCAGCCCTCGACTAGCGTCCCGGCCCGGGGAGCTGTTTTTT CASSPRLASRPGELFF TRBV11-2 16 TRBD2 TRBJ2-2 NA
TGTGCCAGCAGCAAGGGACAGGCCTATGGCTACACCTTC CASSKGQAYGYTF TRBV6-5 13 TRBD1 TRBJ1-2 NA
TGTGCCAGCAGCTTAGAACTAGCGTCGAGAGAGCAGTACTTC CASSLELASREQYF TRBV11-2 14 TRBD2 TRBJ2-7 NA
TGCGCCAGCAGCTTGCCCCGGCAGAACAATGAGCAGTTCTTC CASSLPRQNNEQFF TRBV4-1 14 NA TRBJ2-1 NA
TGTGCCAGCAGCTTTAGGCGGGTAGATACGCAGTATTTT CASSFRRVDTQYF TRBV9 13 NA TRBJ2-3 NA
TGTGCCAGCAGCCGGGACAGGGGCCATGAGCAGTTCTTC CASSRDRGHEQFF TRBV2 13 TRBD1 TRBJ2-1 NA
TGCGCCAGCAGCTTGGTGGCGGGAGTAAGCGAGCAGTACTTC CASSLVAGVSEQYF TRBV5-1 14 TRBD2 TRBJ2-7 NA
TGTGCCAGCAGCTCTACAGGGGCGAGGGGCTACACCTTC CASSSTGARGYTF TRBV11-3 13 TRBD1 TRBJ1-2 NA
TGTGCCAGCAGCTTAGACCGTAGCGGGAACTACGAGCAGTACTTC CASSLDRSGNYEQYF TRBV7-2 15 TRBD2 TRBJ2-7 once
TGTGCCTGGAATAAGAAATACGAGCAGTACTTC CAWNKKYEQYF TRBV30 11 NA TRBJ2-7 NA
TGTGCCAGCAGTGATCTCTTCCGGGACAGAGCCTCTGGGGCCAACGTCCTGACTTTC CASSDLFRDRASGANVLTF TRBV6-1 19 TRBD1 TRBJ2-6 NA
TGTGCCAGCAGCTTAAGCAATGAGCAGTTCTTC CASSLSNEQFF TRBV11-2 11 NA TRBJ2-1 NA
TGTGCCAGTAGTATAGATACCGATTATGGCTACACCTTC CASSIDTDYGYTF TRBV19 13 NA TRBJ1-2 NA
TGTGCCAGCAGTTTTCAGGGACCCCCCGATACGCAGTATTTT CASSFQGPPDTQYF TRBV6-5 14 NA TRBJ2-3 NA
TGCGCCAGCAGGGCAGGGGGCTCTTTATTGGAGACCCAGTACTTC CASRAGGSLLETQYF TRBV5-1 15 TRBD1 TRBJ2-5 NA
TGTGCCGCTTCTGCAGGGACTGAGCAGTTCTTC CAASAGTEQFF TRBV10-3 11 NA TRBJ2-1 NA
TGCGCCAGCAGCCAAGGCAGGACGGGCGACATTCAGTACTTC CASSQGRTGDIQYF TRBV4-3 14 NA TRBJ2-4 NA
TGCGCCAGCAGCCAGGGGGCAGGGGGTCCCAACGAGCAGTACTTC CASSQGAGGPNEQYF TRBV4-3 15 TRBD1 TRBJ2-7 NA
TGTGCCACCAGCAGATCTAGCGGGAGGGTGGATACGCAGTATTTT CATSRSSGRVDTQYF TRBV15 15 TRBD2 TRBJ2-3 NA
TGCGCCAGCAGCCGCGTATGGGTTTGGGGAAACACCATATATTTT CASSRVWVWGNTIYF TRBV4-1 15 NA TRBJ1-3 NA
TGTGCCAGCAGCCCAGGTTTGCGGGACCGCGATTACAATGAGCAGTTCTTC CASSPGLRDRDYNEQFF TRBV11-2 17 NA TRBJ2-1 NA
TGTGCCTGGAGTGTAACACTGCGGCGGGAGGATTACAATGAGCAGTTCTTC CAWSVTLRREDYNEQFF TRBV30 17 TRBD2 TRBJ2-1 NA
TGTGCCAGCAGCTTATTTACGAGCGGGAGGGATTACGAGCAGTACTTC CASSLFTSGRDYEQYF TRBV7-2 16 TRBD2 TRBJ2-7 NA
TGTGCCAGCAGCAAAGAACTACTGGGCTACACCTTC CASSKELLGYTF TRBV21-1 12 NA TRBJ1-2 once
TGTGCCAGCAGCGGTGACTCGCCCTTTGCTGAGCAGTTCTTC CASSGDSPFAEQFF TRBV9 14 NA TRBJ2-1 NA
TGTGCCAGCAGCCTCAGGGGCTCTGGAAACACCATATATTTT CASSLRGSGNTIYF TRBV14 14 NA TRBJ1-3 few
TGCAGCGTTGCTGGGACAAGTAATGAAAAACTGTTTTTT CSVAGTSNEKLFF TRBV29-1 13 NA TRBJ1-4 once
TGTGCCAGCTCACCCATATCGGGGGGGGAGCAGTTCTTC CASSPISGGEQFF TRBV18 13 TRBD2 TRBJ2-1 NA
TGTGCCAGCAGCTACGGGACAGGGGGCAACGAGCAGTACTTC CASSYGTGGNEQYF TRBV7-2 14 TRBD1 TRBJ2-7 NA
TGTGCCAGCAGTGGACTAGCAGGGGAGACCCAGTACTTC CASSGLAGETQYF TRBV6-6 13 TRBD2 TRBJ2-5 NA
TGTGCCAGCAGCGGGGGGACAGGGAACACCGGGGAGCTGTTTTTT CASSGGTGNTGELFF TRBV9 15 TRBD1 TRBJ2-2 NA
TGTGCCAGCAGCTCCCCCAGGGGGTGGGCCTACAATGAGCAGTTCTTC CASSSPRGWAYNEQFF TRBV13 16 TRBD1 TRBJ2-1 once
TGTGCCTGGAGGGTGACGTGGGGCTCTAGCACAGATACGCAGTATTTT CAWRVTWGSSTDTQYF TRBV30 16 NA TRBJ2-3 NA
TGTGCCAGCAGTGTCGAGGACGTCTACGAGCAGTACTTC CASSVEDVYEQYF TRBV2 13 NA TRBJ2-7 NA
TGTGCCAGCAGTTACAACAGTTATCAGCCCCAGCATTTT CASSYNSYQPQHF TRBV6-6 13 NA TRBJ1-5 NA
TGTGCCAGCAGTGTAGGGGTACACGAGCAGTACTTC CASSVGVHEQYF TRBV2 12 NA TRBJ2-7 NA
TGTGCCAGTAGCCGGCGGGCGGGAGGGAACAATGAGCAGTTCTTC CASSRRAGGNNEQFF TRBV19 15 TRBD2 TRBJ2-1 NA
TGTGCCAGCAGTTTCAGGACACCTCCTAATGAAAAACTGTTTTTT CASSFRTPPNEKLFF TRBV7-8 15 NA TRBJ1-4 NA
TGTGCCAGCAGCATCTCCGGGACAGTTTCCTACAATGAGCAGTTCTTC CASSISGTVSYNEQFF TRBV4-2 16 TRBD1 TRBJ2-1 NA
TGTGCCAGCAAAGAGGGGGCCCTAGCGGGACCCTACGAGCAGTACTTC CASKEGALAGPYEQYF TRBV2 16 TRBD2 TRBJ2-7 NA
TGTGCCAGCAGCTTAGTTTTGAGGGCTAGCGGAGGGGGCGGCGAGCAGTACTTC CASSLVLRASGGGGEQYF TRBV7-8 18 NA TRBJ2-7 NA
TGTGCCTGGAGTCCTTACAGGGTGGACACCGGGGAGCTGTTTTTT CAWSPYRVDTGELFF TRBV30 15 NA TRBJ2-2 NA
TGTGCCAGCAGCGTAGCTTCCAGCGCCTACGAGCAGTACTTC CASSVASSAYEQYF TRBV9 14 NA TRBJ2-7 NA
TGTGCCAGCAGCTTAGGAACCGGGACTAGCGGGGGGATTCAGTACTTC CASSLGTGTSGGIQYF TRBV7-2 16 TRBD2 TRBJ2-4 NA
TGTGCCTGGACGACGGTGAACTATGGCTACACCTTC CAWTTVNYGYTF TRBV30 12 NA TRBJ1-2 NA
TGTGCCAGCAGGTTTGGGACAGACTCCTACGAGCAGTACTTC CASRFGTDSYEQYF TRBV7-2 14 TRBD1 TRBJ2-7 NA
TGTGCCAGCAGCCCGCCGGGCAGGGGTAATGAAAAACTGTTTTTT CASSPPGRGNEKLFF TRBV7-9 15 NA TRBJ1-4 NA
TGTGCCAGCAGCGTAGCCGGGTTTAGCACAGATACGCAGTATTTT CASSVAGFSTDTQYF TRBV9 15 NA TRBJ2-3 NA
TGTGCCAGCAGTGGGACTAGCGGGAGGGCCTTC CASSGTSGRAF TRBV5-4 11 TRBD2 TRBJ2-7 once
TGTGCCAGCAGCTTAGGGGTGGGACAGAGCTACGAGCAGTACTTC CASSLGVGQSYEQYF TRBV11-2 15 TRBD1 TRBJ2-7 NA
TGTGCCAGCAGCTCCTGGGTGGCGAACAATGAGCAGTTCTTC CASSSWVANNEQFF TRBV7-3 14 NA TRBJ2-1 few
TGTGCCAGCAGCTTAACGGCTAGCGGGATAGACAATGAGCAGTTCTTC CASSLTASGIDNEQFF TRBV7-3 16 TRBD2 TRBJ2-1 NA
TGTGCCAGCCTTGGACAGGGGGCGAAGGGCTACACCTTC CASLGQGAKGYTF TRBV9 13 TRBD1 TRBJ1-2 NA
TGTGCCTGGAGTCCATACTACCGGGACAGCTACGAGCAGTACTTC CAWSPYYRDSYEQYF TRBV30 15 TRBD1 TRBJ2-7 NA